This T cell receptor (beta chain) is from a study of Graves' ophthalmopathy and Graves' hyperthyroidism. Hyperthyroidism cases were recent diagnoses of under 2 months' duration in people aged 18 to 65. RNA transcripts provided the template for amplifying TCR beta CDR3 regions. A first-round RT-PCR used HTBI primers, followed by a second-round multiplex PCR. TCRdb re-derived calls from the multiplex PCR reads in MiXCR, one entry per CDR3 protein. Of roughly 1.1 million distinct CDR3 sequences listed, about 40% were seen once; the top ten hold 11%. A remark on this clonotype: Its antigen is currently unknown.

Regarding the study as a whole: Detection in blood was also observed for most expanded thyroid clonotypes above 0.001 frequency.

CDR3 size: 16 residues. V lost 6 bases to trimming and J lost 4 bases; unmatched junction nucleotides: 14. V is TRBV12-3 or TRBV12-4 and J is TRBJ1-2, with 7 bases identical to TRBD1. The clonotype was recovered from an adult man with Graves' hyperthyroidism. Sequencing input: peripheral blood or thyroid tissue (not recorded which). The CDR3 DNA is TGTGCCAGCAGCCAAGCGTATCACAGGGGCGTCTATGGCTACACCTTC. Protein: CASSQAYHRGVYGYTF.